The 28 T cell receptor beta chains presented below share a single source sample, sequenced in a study of blood T cell repertoires in COVID-19. Sequenced by immunoSEQ multiplex PCR; TCRdb stores in-frame clones only, minus some. The table shows 300,000 to 450,000 clones, with more than 75% occurring only once. The source material was PBMCs or T cells enriched from blood (not recorded which). These receptors were collected from a young woman who had recovered from COVID-19.

The genes are TRBV5-4 and TRBJ2-1; 10 nucleotides line up with TRBD1. Germline V lookup: CDR1 SGHNT, CDR2 YYREEE (reference sequence). With 4 bases clipped from V and 6 bases from J, the junction kept 1 base outside the gene matches. The CDR3 is 13 residues long. The chain's CDR3 is CASSGTGVNEQFF. CDR3 nucleotides: TGTGCCAGCAGCGGGACAGGGGTCAATGAGCAGTTCTTC.

As to this clone: This specimen includes other DNA sequences encoding the same CDR3. V is TRBV5-1 and J is TRBJ2-5; 7 nucleotides match TRBD1. The germline CDR1 and CDR2 sequences are SGHRS and YFSETQ. The ends lost 4 bases at V and 1 base at J; junction bases unmatched: 4. CDR3 length equals 14 residues. CDR3 bases: TGCGCCAGCAGCCTAGGGACAGCCCAAGAGACCCAGTACTTC. This sequence encodes CASSLGTAQETQYF. Drawing the rest from reference TRBV5-1 and TRBJ2-5, the complete variable domain is KAGVTQTPRYLIKTRGQQVTLSCSPISGHRSVSWYQQTPGQGLQFLFEYFSETQRNKGNFPGRFSGRQFSNSRSEMNVSTLELGDSALYLCASSLGTAQETQYFGPGTRLLVL.

The rearrangement uses TRBV27 and TRBJ1-6, with D possibly being TRBD1 (6 bases). CDR1 and CDR2 (germline): MNHEY, SMNVEV (reference sequence). The CDR3 totals 15 residues. V shed 5 bases and J shed 9 bases, with 17 bases lying between them. The CDR3 here is CASSIRTEAGSPLHF. The CDR3 DNA is TGTGCCAGCAGTATCCGGACAGAGGCTGGTTCACCCCTCCACTTT.

The gene calls are TRBV4-1 and TRBJ2-5; D uncertain. Germline V lookup: CDR1 MGHRA, CDR2 YSYEKL. The length of the CDR3 is 13 residues. Trimming cost V 0 bases and J 4 bases, with 6 bases left between them. CDR3 nucleotide sequence: TGCGCCAGCAGCCAAGATGGAGCAGAGACCCAGTACTTC. Its protein product is CASSQDGAETQYF.

The sample holds a few counts of this clone. The chain recombines TRBV11-2 with TRBJ1-2; maybe TRBD1 (6 bases). CDR1 is SGHAT and CDR2 is FQNNGV in the germline V gene. The CDR3 consists of 17 residues. The ends were cut back, 5 bases at V and 8 bases at J, with 27 bases in the middle. CDR3 in DNA: TGTGCCAGCAGCGACGCGACAGGCTTCTTTAACTATGGAGGCTACACCTTC. Translating it yields CASSDATGFFNYGGYTF.

This clone appeared once. The genes are TRBV7-2 and TRBJ1-1; D unresolved. The CDR3 sequence is 13 residues long. Trimming stripped 5 bases from V and 3 bases from J, with 10 bases between. Germline loops: CDR1 SGHTA, CDR2 FQGNSA. The CDR3 reads CASSRTEDTEAFF. CDR3 DNA sequence: TGTGCCAGCAGCCGAACCGAGGACACTGAAGCTTTCTTT. Variable domain in full (rest from reference TRBV7-2 and TRBJ1-1): GAGVSQSPSNKVTEKGKDVELRCDPISGHTALYWYRQSLGQGLEFLIYFQGNSAPDKSGLPSDRFSAERTGGSVSTLTIQRTQQEDSAVYLCASSRTEDTEAFFGQGTRLTVV.

The V and J genes are TRBV5-4 and TRBJ1-1, with 10 bases aligning to TRBD1. The CDR3 is made up of 16 amino acids. Germline V gene sequence: CDR1 SGHNT, CDR2 YYREEE (reference sequence). Trimming at V came to 0 bases and at J to 0 bases, leaving 2 bases not matched to a gene. The CDR3 region has the DNA TGTGCCAGCAGCTTGGGAGGGACAGGGGTGAACACTGAAGCTTTCTTT. It codes for CASSLGGTGVNTEAFF.

The J gene is TRBJ1-2, the V gene TRBV7-9, with a possible D match to TRBD1 (5 bases). The CDR3 has 14 residues. The V gene lost 5 bases and the J gene lost 4 bases, with 14 bases spanning the gap. CDR1 is SEHNR, CDR2 FQNEAQ, per germline (reference sequence). The CDR3 coding sequence is TGTGCCAGCAGCAAAACGTCGGGACTCTATGGCTACACCTTC. Translated: CASSKTSGLYGYTF.

The chain joins TRBV7-2 to TRBJ1-1; the D gene is possibly TRBD1 (6 bases). This CDR3 has 14 amino acids. V was pared by 5 bases and J by 4 bases, with 14 bases between. Germline assignment: CDR1 SGHTA and CDR2 FQGNSA. DNA for the CDR3: TGTGCCAGCAGCCAGATAGGCAGGGGCACTGAAGCTTTCTTT. Protein product: CASSQIGRGTEAFF.

The rearrangement joins TRBV27 to TRBJ1-4; D may be TRBD1 (5 bases). This CDR3 spans 14 amino acids. Germline loops: CDR1 MNHEY, CDR2 SMNVEV (reference sequence). V lost 8 bases, J lost 7 bases, and 17 bases lay in between. DNA for the CDR3: TGTGCCAGCTGCTCCCCGGGGGGAAGTGAAAAACTGTTTTTT. This gives the protein CASCSPGGSEKLFF.

The V gene is TRBV6-5, the J gene TRBJ2-5, with D perhaps TRBD1 (6 bases). V was clipped by 10 bases and J by 4 bases, with 13 bases between them. The CDR3 covers 12 residues. Germline CDR1 reads MNHEY; CDR2 reads SVGAGI. The CDR3 protein is CAKRDTRETQYF. CDR3 coding DNA: TGTGCCAAACGGGACACACGAGAGACCCAGTACTTC.

This clone was detected only once. The rearrangement joins TRBV19 to TRBJ1-5; D might be TRBD1 (5 bases). Trimming left V 9 bases short and J 2 bases short, with 20 bases between. The CDR3 runs to 16 residues. Germline V gene sequence: CDR1 LNHDA, CDR2 SQIVND (reference sequence). This CDR3 is CASGSGGGRGNQPQHF. The CDR3, as DNA: TGTGCCAGCGGCTCGGGGGGTGGAAGGGGCAATCAGCCCCAGCATTTT.

The chain has TRBV24-1 and TRBJ2-3; 7 bases match TRBD1. This CDR3 is built from 12 residues. Losses at the gene ends were 7 bases for V and 6 bases for J; bases not matched to a gene: 3. Germline V gene sequence: CDR1 KGHDR, CDR2 SFDVKD. In DNA, the CDR3 is TGTGCCACCAGCGGGACAGCCGATACGCAGTATTTT. The encoded protein is CATSGTADTQYF.

The CDR3 nucleotides are TGTGCCATCAGTGACAGGGTAGCCTCCTACGAGCAGTACTTC. Its translation: CAISDRVASYEQYF. V usage is TRBV10-3 and J usage is TRBJ2-7; D is perhaps TRBD1 (5 bases). With 3 bases removed from V and 0 bases from J, the gap between germline ends came to 9 bases. The germline V gene has CDR1 ENHRY and CDR2 SYGVKD. The CDR3 is made up of 14 amino acids.

The genes are TRBV30 and TRBJ1-4; D might be TRBD1 (6 bases). Germline V lookup: CDR1 GTSNPN, CDR2 SVGIG (reference sequence). CDR3 length: 14 residues. V lost 2 bases and J lost 4, with 11 bases in between. The CDR3 sequence: CAWSIQGFNEKLFF. The CDR3 DNA reads TGTGCCTGGAGTATACAGGGATTTAATGAAAAACTGTTTTTT.

The V and J genes are TRBV18 and TRBJ1-2, with D possibly matching TRBD1 (6 bases). Looked up from germline, CDR1 is KGHSH and CDR2 is LQKENI. The length of the CDR3 is 15 residues. The V end was cut by 2 bases, the J end by 3 bases, with 13 bases between. The CDR3 DNA reads TGTGCCAGCTCACCATCGCTACAGGGTGACTATGGCTACACCTTC. It yields the protein CASSPSLQGDYGYTF.

V gene TRBV28 combines with J gene TRBJ2-7, with TRBD2 identical over 10 bases. The CDR3 length is 15 residues. The ends lost 5 bases at V and 4 bases at J; junction bases unmatched: 8. Per germline, CDR1 MDHEN and CDR2 SYDVKM. Written as DNA, the CDR3 is TGTGCCAGCAGTACCCTAAGCGGGGGGGCTTACGAGCAGTACTTC. Translated, it gives CASSTLSGGAYEQYF.

This clone was seen only once. The chain links TRBV5-4 to TRBJ2-3; TRBD2 matches 15 bases. The CDR3 is made up of 16 amino acids. J lost 0 bases, V lost 6 bases, and 2 bases had no gene match. Per germline, CDR1 SGHNT and CDR2 YYREEE (reference sequence). CDR3 nucleotides: TGTGCCAGCACCGGGACTAGCGGGGGGAGCACAGATACGCAGTATTTT. It specifies CASTGTSGGSTDTQYF.

This chain joins TRBV6-5 and TRBJ1-1; tentatively, D is TRBD1 (5 bases). The germline V and J ends were trimmed by 6 bases and 4 bases, with 18 bases remaining between them. The CDR3 is made up of 15 amino acids. CDR1 is MNHEY, CDR2 SVGAGI, per germline. CDR3 sequence: CASRPTGGGVTEAFF. The CDR3, as DNA: TGTGCCAGCAGGCCAACGGGGGGTGGGGTCACTGAAGCTTTCTTT.

V gene TRBV19 combines with J gene TRBJ1-4; a weak D match, TRBD1 (6 bases). The CDR3 spans 16 residues. Germline V lookup: CDR1 LNHDA, CDR2 SQIVND (reference sequence). V dropped 7 bases and J dropped 3 bases, with 18 bases sitting between them. DNA for the CDR3: TGTGCCAGTATGAGGCTTGGGGGGGCGCCTAATGAAAAACTGTTTTTT. It is translated as CASMRLGGAPNEKLFF. Variable domain in full (rest from reference TRBV19 and TRBJ1-4): DGGITQSPKYLFRKEGQNVTLSCEQNLNHDAMYWYRQDPGQGLRLIYYSQIVNDFQKGDIAEGYSVSREKKESFPLTVTSAQKNPTAFYLCASMRLGGAPNEKLFFGSGTQLSVL.

The rearrangement joins TRBV28 to TRBJ1-6; no firm D call. CDR3 length: 14 amino acids. The V and J ends lost 8 bases and 7 bases respectively, with 15 bases between them. CDR1 and CDR2 from the germline V gene are MDHEN and SYDVKM. The CDR3 DNA follows: TGTGCCAGCGGCAACGTTGCAGTAAATTCACCCCTCCACTTT. It yields the protein CASGNVAVNSPLHF.

The V gene is TRBV19, the J gene TRBJ2-6, with unresolved D. The CDR3 has 14 amino acids. V lost 5 bases and J lost 3, with 8 bases in between. Germline V CDR1 and CDR2: LNHDA, SQIVND (reference sequence). This CDR3 is CASSETGGANVLTF. The CDR3 DNA sequence: TGTGCCAGTAGTGAAACCGGTGGGGCCAACGTCCTGACTTTC. The full variable domain, rest sourced from reference TRBV19 and TRBJ2-6, is DGGITQSPKYLFRKEGQNVTLSCEQNLNHDAMYWYRQDPGQGLRLIYYSQIVNDFQKGDIAEGYSVSREKKESFPLTVTSAQKNPTAFYLCASSETGGANVLTFGAGSRLTVL.

The rearrangement links TRBV19 to TRBJ1-1; 8 nucleotides match TRBD1. There are 17 residues in the CDR3. V shed 5 bases and J 1 base; nucleotides not matched to a gene: 12. Per the germline V gene, CDR1 is LNHDA and CDR2 is SQIVND (reference sequence). The CDR3 coding sequence is TGTGCCAGTAGTCCCCTCGGCAGGGGGCAGGGGAACACTGAAGCTTTCTTT. The encoded protein is CASSPLGRGQGNTEAFF. Supplemented by reference TRBV19 and TRBJ1-1, the full variable domain reads DGGITQSPKYLFRKEGQNVTLSCEQNLNHDAMYWYRQDPGQGLRLIYYSQIVNDFQKGDIAEGYSVSREKKESFPLTVTSAQKNPTAFYLCASSPLGRGQGNTEAFFGQGTRLTVV.

The gene calls are TRBV9 and TRBJ2-1; no reliable D call. The V gene's germline CDR1 is SGDLS and CDR2 YYNGEE. CDR3 length equals 18 residues. V lost 3 bases and J lost 0, with 19 bases in between. CDR3 sequence: CASSESANGGYSYNEQFF. The CDR3 coding sequence is TGTGCCAGCAGCGAGTCCGCTAACGGCGGTTACTCCTACAATGAGCAGTTCTTC.

This sequence joins TRBV19 and TRBJ1-2; the match to TRBD1 covers 8 bases. From germline, CDR1 is LNHDA and CDR2 SQIVND (reference sequence). V lost 5 bases, J lost 2 bases, and 4 bases stayed unmatched. The CDR3 has 14 amino acids. CDR3 nucleotides: TGTGCCAGTAGTCGGGACAGGCCCAACTATGGCTACACCTTC. This codes for CASSRDRPNYGYTF.

The chain carries TRBV6-2 or TRBV6-3 and TRBJ1-5; no firm D call. Germline CDR1 reads MNHEY; CDR2 reads SVGEGT. Trimming removed 5 bases from V and 6 bases from J, with 20 bases in between. This CDR3 region has 16 residues. CDR3 in amino acids: CASSIFDIFTTQPQHF. CDR3 nucleotides: TGTGCCAGCAGTATTTTCGACATATTCACGACTCAGCCCCAGCATTTT.

This rearrangement joins TRBV3-1 (or the pseudogene TRBV3-2) to TRBJ2-1; 7 bases map to TRBD1. Germline trimming cut 1 base from V and 6 bases from J; bases unmatched to any gene: 18. The CDR3 has 19 amino acids. Germline V CDR1 and CDR2: LGHDT, YNNKEL (reference sequence). The CDR3 DNA sequence: TGTGCCAGCAGCCAAGGACGATCCGCACCAAGACAGGGTCGCAATGAGCAGTTCTTC. It is translated as CASSQGRSAPRQGRNEQFF.

The V gene is TRBV19, the J gene TRBJ2-7, with 9 positions matching TRBD2. Germline lookup yields CDR1 LNHDA and CDR2 SQIVND (reference sequence). The length of the CDR3 is 16 residues. J gave up 3 bases and V 8 bases, and 14 bases lay outside the gene matches. The CDR3 region has the DNA TGTGCCAGTTCCCCCCAAGCTAGCGGGGTATTCTACGAGCAGTACTTC. It is translated as CASSPQASGVFYEQYF.